Below, one TCR beta chain is given with its context. Its antigen is still unknown. This sample was taken from a study of cytomegalovirus exposure and HLA in healthy donors. Study outcomes and limitations: 164 TCR beta chains were listed as cytomegalovirus-associated.

Sequenced by immunoSEQ multiplex PCR; TCRdb stores in-frame clones only, minus some. This table holds tens of thousands of clones, over 85% found once. The sequencing sample was made of PBMCs. This TCR was recovered from a man aged 18-30 years in good health and CMV-seropositive.

CDR3 loop: CAWSAQETQYF. As DNA, the CDR3 is TGTGCCTGGAGTGCACAAGAGACCCAGTACTTC. V is TRBV30 and J is TRBJ2-5; D gene ambiguous. V was trimmed by 1 base and J by 2 bases, leaving 2 bases between them. This CDR3 has 11 amino acids. Germline V CDR1 and CDR2: GTSNPN, SVGIG (reference sequence). The variable domain in full, completed from reference TRBV30 and TRBJ2-5, reads SQTIHQWPATLVQPVGSPLSLECTVEGTSNPNLYWYRQAAGRGLQLLFYSVGIGQISSEVPQNLSASRPQDRQFILSSKKLLLSDSGFYLCAWSAQETQYFGPGTRLLVL.